What follows are 26 T cell receptor beta chains derived from one specimen sequenced in a study of T-cell reconstitution after alpha-beta-depleted transplantation in children. Construction of the TCRbeta library involved unique molecular identifiers. TCRdb redid the calling of the PCR reads with MiXCR, one entry per CDR3 protein. The repertoire holds around 340,000 distinct CDR3 sequences, 13% seen once, with roughly 4.5% in the top ten. The sequences come from PBMCs, collected from the stem cell graft. All receptors derive from a human donor who donated a stem cell graft to a child with Fanconi anemia.

In its sample, this clonotype was seen many times. The chain links TRBV12-3 or TRBV12-4 to TRBJ1-6, with D possibly matching TRBD1 (5 bases). With 1 base removed from V and 6 bases from J, the gap between germline ends came to 7 bases. This CDR3 spans 14 amino acids. CDR3 nucleotides: TGTGCCAGCAGTTTAGGAGGGACTAATTCACCCCTCCACTTT. It is translated as CASSLGGTNSPLHF.

This clonotype was detected a few times. The rearrangement links TRBV4-2 to TRBJ1-2; 8 nucleotides align to TRBD1. Germline V gene lookup returns CDR1 LGHNA and CDR2 YNFKEQ. The CDR3 totals 15 residues. J gave up 6 bases and V 0 bases, and 6 bases lay outside the gene matches. The CDR3: CASSQDQNRGDGYTF. The CDR3 DNA sequence: TGTGCCAGCAGCCAAGATCAGAACAGGGGGGATGGCTACACCTTC.

As concerns this clonotype: This likely comes from a read error, as the CDR3 has no conserved phenylalanine or tryptophan at its end. The chain uses TRBV5-5 and TRBJ2-7; TRBD2 matches 7 bases. This CDR3 is built from 14 residues. Germline V gene lookup returns CDR1 SGHKS and CDR2 YYEKEE (reference sequence). Unmatched junction bases numbered 4, after V lost 4 bases and J lost 0 bases. CDR3 nucleotides: TGTGCCAGCAGCACAGCGGGGACCTCCTACGAGCAGTACTTA. It specifies CASSTAGTSYEQYL.

This chain uses TRBV4-2 with TRBJ2-3, with a possible D match to TRBD2 (5 bases). Germline V gene data show CDR1 as LGHNA and CDR2 as YNFKEQ. This CDR3 region has 16 residues. Trimming stripped 0 bases from V and 10 bases from J, with 20 bases between. The CDR3: CASSQDELGISESQYF. For the CDR3, the DNA is TGTGCCAGCAGCCAAGATGAGCTCGGGATCTCCGAATCGCAGTATTTT.

V gene TRBV7-9 combines with J gene TRBJ2-3; D is uncertain. V lost 7 bases and J 5 bases, leaving 4 bases between the germline ends. CDR3 size: 10 residues. The germline V gene encodes CDR1 SEHNR and CDR2 FQNEAQ (reference sequence). CDR3: CASKKDTQYF. The CDR3 DNA follows: TGTGCCAGCAAAAAAGATACGCAGTATTTT.

This clonotype was seen only a few times. The chain carries TRBV7-9 and TRBJ1-1, with D hard to call. Per germline, CDR1 SEHNR and CDR2 FQNEAQ (reference sequence). The CDR3 loop spans 12 amino acids. With 8 bases removed from V and 1 base from J, the gap between germline ends came to 8 bases. CDR3 coding DNA: TGTGCCAGCGCAAGGCAGAACACTGAAGCTTTCTTT. Amino acid sequence: CASARQNTEAFF.

The rearrangement joins TRBV6-1 to TRBJ2-6; no firm D call. Deletions cut 4 bases from V and 1 base from J, with 5 bases between. CDR3 length: 14 residues. The germline CDR1 and CDR2 sequences are MNHNS and SASEGT. The CDR3 nucleotides are TGTGCCAGCAGTGGTGAATCTGGGGCCAACGTCCTGACTTTC. Translation: CASSGESGANVLTF.

In its sample, this clonotype was seen a few times. One end of the junction fails to match germline, which may point to a read error. The gene calls are TRBV5-1 and TRBJ2-1; the match to TRBD2 covers 9 bases. The CDR3 length is 13 residues. The germline V gene has CDR1 SGHRS and CDR2 YFSETQ. The CDR3 DNA is TGTGCCAGCAGCTTAGCGGGGGACAATGAGCAGTTCTTC. The encoded protein is CASSLAGDNEQFF.

This clonotype was seen ten or more times. The J gene is TRBJ2-2, the V gene TRBV7-8; TRBD1 might be the D (6 bases). Per germline, CDR1 SGHVS and CDR2 FQNEAQ. V dropped 5 bases and J dropped 0 bases, with 13 bases sitting between them. The CDR3 consists of 16 residues. The CDR3 here is CASSIRTDANTGELFF. CDR3 nucleotide sequence: TGTGCCAGCAGCATTCGGACAGACGCGAACACCGGGGAGCTGTTTTTT.

V and J are TRBV7-2 and TRBJ1-4, with 7 bases aligning to TRBD1. This CDR3 has 15 amino acids. Germline lookup yields CDR1 SGHTA and CDR2 FQGNSA. Losses at the gene ends were 3 bases for V and 2 bases for J; bases not matched to a gene: 3. The CDR3 spells CASSFTGATNEKLFF. CDR3 sequence (DNA): TGTGCCAGCAGCTTTACAGGGGCTACTAATGAAAAACTGTTTTTT.

The chain employs TRBV6-1 and TRBJ2-2, with 7 bases identical to TRBD1. V dropped 5 bases and J dropped 5; count of bases not matched to a gene: 2. Germline assignment: CDR1 MNHNS and CDR2 SASEGT. The CDR3 extends over 13 amino acids. CDR3 loop: CASSPDRTGELFF. In nucleotides, the CDR3 is TGTGCCAGCAGTCCGGACAGGACCGGGGAGCTGTTTTTT.

The chain employs TRBV5-5 and TRBJ1-5; TRBD1 aligns across 7 bases. V lost 2 bases, J lost 4 bases, and 3 bases stayed unmatched. The CDR3 is 14 residues long. Germline V lookup: CDR1 SGHKS, CDR2 YYEKEE (reference sequence). The CDR3 coding sequence is TGTGCCAGCAGCTTCGGGACAGTGAATCAGCCCCAGCATTTT. It is translated as CASSFGTVNQPQHF.

This sequence joins TRBV11-2 and TRBJ2-7, with 12 bases fitting TRBD2. The ends lost 1 base at V and 5 bases at J; junction bases unmatched: 0. This CDR3 contains 14 residues. From germline, CDR1 is SGHAT and CDR2 FQNNGV. The CDR3 DNA reads as TGTGCCAGCAGCTTAGGACTAGCGGGGGACGAGCAGTACTTC. Encoded protein: CASSLGLAGDEQYF.

This clonotype was recorded many times. The genes are TRBV6-2 or TRBV6-3 and TRBJ2-3, with D perhaps matching TRBD1 (5 bases). The CDR3 is 15 amino acids. The ends were cut back, 4 bases at V and 4 bases at J, with 15 bases in the middle. CDR1 and CDR2 from the germline V gene are MNHEY and SVGEGT. CDR3 coding DNA: TGTGCCAGCAGTTCAAGGACAAGGGAAGCAGATACGCAGTATTTT. Its protein is CASSSRTREADTQYF.

V is TRBV20-1 and J is TRBJ2-3, with D possibly being TRBD2 (7 bases). V lost 3 bases and J lost 3, with 19 bases in between. The germline V gene has CDR1 DFQATT and CDR2 SNEGSKA (reference sequence). The CDR3 has 16 amino acids. The CDR3 sequence: CSASLPFEGGTDTQYF. The CDR3 DNA reads TGCAGTGCTAGTCTCCCCTTCGAGGGGGGGACAGATACGCAGTATTTT.

This clonotype has only a few counts. The chain links TRBV4-2 to TRBJ2-6; D might be TRBD1 or TRBD2, each matching 5 bases. The length of the CDR3 is 18 residues. Trimming took off 1 base at V and 0 bases at J, with 13 bases between the two ends. CDR1 and CDR2 (germline): LGHNA, YNFKEQ. The CDR3 reads CASSQAGPFGSGANVLTF. CDR3 nucleotides: TGTGCCAGCAGCCAAGCGGGACCTTTTGGCTCTGGGGCCAACGTCCTGACTTTC.

The chain employs TRBV7-6 and TRBJ1-1, with 8 bases aligning to TRBD1. This CDR3 region has 15 residues. Germline CDR1 is SGHVS and CDR2 is FNYEAQ. V shed 5 bases, J shed 2 bases, and the junction held 7 bases outside the gene matches. The CDR3 nucleotides are TGTGCCAGCAGCCCAGGACAGGGAAGTAACACTGAAGCTTTCTTT. This encodes CASSPGQGSNTEAFF.

This clonotype was seen a handful of times. The rearrangement uses TRBV29-1 and TRBJ2-3; D is uncertain. V shed 7 bases and J shed 2 bases, with 7 bases lying between them. The CDR3 totals 11 residues. Germline V gene lookup returns CDR1 SQVTM and CDR2 ANQGSEA. CDR3 residues: CSADITDTQYF. The CDR3 DNA is TGCAGCGCTGACATCACAGATACGCAGTATTTT.

CDR3 amino acids: CSVRAGTSTDTQYF. In DNA, the CDR3 is TGCAGCGTCCGCGCGGGGACAAGCACAGATACGCAGTATTTT. This chain uses TRBV29-1 with TRBJ2-3, with D perhaps matching TRBD1 or TRBD2 (6 bases each). The CDR3 consists of 14 residues. Germline assignment: CDR1 SQVTM and CDR2 ANQGSEA. V was shortened by 6 bases and J by 0 bases, with 13 bases between the two germline ends.

The chain recombines TRBV28 with TRBJ1-1; TRBD1 aligns across 7 bases. The CDR3 has 16 residues. Germline CDR1 is MDHEN and CDR2 is SYDVKM. The V and J ends lost 6 bases and 1 base, in that order; junction bases with no gene match: 11. The CDR3 here is CASRLITGAPNTEAFF. CDR3 in DNA: TGTGCCAGCAGACTCATAACAGGGGCGCCGAACACTGAAGCTTTCTTT. The full variable domain, in which reference TRBV28 and TRBJ1-1 provide the parts outside the CDR3, is DVKVTQSSRYLVKRTGEKVFLECVQDMDHENMFWYRQDPGLGLRLIYFSYDVKMKEKGDIPEGYSVSREKKERFSLILESASTNQTSMYLCASRLITGAPNTEAFFGQGTRLTVV.

This clonotype was seen more than once but under ten times. This chain joins TRBV14 and TRBJ2-2; D remains unclear. The V gene's germline CDR1 is SGHDN and CDR2 FVKESK. This CDR3 comprises 14 residues. Between the trimmed V and J ends, which lost 4 bases and 8 bases, there was a span of 14 bases. CDR3 DNA: TGTGCCAGCAGCCCCACCCAGTTATCGGGGGAGCTGTTTTTT. Its translation is CASSPTQLSGELFF.

This clonotype was observed at least ten times. The CDR3 loop is CASSSWRDRYYNEQFF. The CDR3 nucleotides read TGTGCCAGCAGCTCTTGGCGGGACAGATACTACAATGAGCAGTTCTTC. The chain uses TRBV12-3 or TRBV12-4 and TRBJ2-1; tentatively, D is TRBD1 (7 bases). V lost 6 bases and J 3 bases, leaving 18 bases between the germline ends. This CDR3 is 16 amino acids long.

This clonotype was seen a few times. The gene calls are TRBV5-5 and TRBJ1-5, with D unresolved. This CDR3 is built from 14 residues. Germline values: CDR1 SGHKS, CDR2 YYEKEE (reference sequence). V lost 1 base and J lost 3, with 8 bases in between. CDR3 sequence: CASSLPRINQPQHF. The CDR3 bases are TGTGCCAGCAGCTTGCCCAGAATCAATCAGCCCCAGCATTTT.

At least ten counts were recorded for this clonotype. The chain employs TRBV20-1 and TRBJ1-3; possibly TRBD1 for D (6 bases). The CDR3 spans 15 residues. V was clipped by 5 bases and J by 1 base, with 15 bases between them. Per the germline V gene, CDR1 is DFQATT and CDR2 is SNEGSKA (reference sequence). The CDR3 DNA reads as TGCAGTGCTCCAGGGGATGTGAGGTCTGGAAACACCATATATTTT. This codes for CSAPGDVRSGNTIYF.

There are many counts of this clonotype. The CDR3 nucleotides read TGTGCCAGCAGTTCTAGCGGGGGTGCCTACAATGAGCAGTTCTTC. Translation: CASSSSGGAYNEQFF. V is TRBV12-3 or TRBV12-4 and J is TRBJ2-1, with 10 bases aligning to TRBD2. After removal of 4 bases from V and 2 bases from J, the junction contained 2 bases not matched to a gene. This CDR3 is 15 amino acids long.

This clonotype was counted many times. The genes are TRBV6-2 or TRBV6-3 and TRBJ1-5; 10 positions match TRBD1. The germline gives CDR1 MNHEY, CDR2 SVGEGT. Trimming cost V 6 bases and J 4 bases; bases outside gene matches: 6. The CDR3 length is 15 residues. The CDR3 loop reads CASRPGQGENQPQHF. DNA of the CDR3: TGTGCCAGCAGGCCCGGACAGGGGGAGAATCAGCCCCAGCATTTT.